This passage covers 2 T cell receptor beta chains from one sample sequenced in a study of radiotherapy plus CTLA-4 blockade in lung cancer. Libraries were prepared by immunoSEQ multiplex PCR; TCRdb keeps only in-frame clonotypes and omits some of them. The table shows about 36,000 clones, with around 70% occurring only once. The material was peripheral blood, obtained from a patient treated with radiotherapy plus ipilimumab. The receptor source for this set is a human donor with non-small cell lung cancer who had stable disease on radiotherapy plus ipilimumab.

This clone has just one count. This chain's CDR3 is CASSLRQGAGNTIYF. The CDR3 nucleotides read TGTGCCAGCAGCTTAAGACAGGGAGCCGGAAACACCATATATTTT. The rearrangement joins TRBV6-5 to TRBJ1-3; 7 nucleotides align to TRBD1. This CDR3 has 15 residues. Per germline, CDR1 MNHEY and CDR2 SVGAGI. Trimming at V came to 6 bases and at J to 4 bases, leaving 9 bases not matched to a gene.

The V gene is TRBV19, the J gene TRBJ1-1, with D maybe TRBD1 (5 bases). The V gene's germline CDR1 is LNHDA and CDR2 SQIVND (reference sequence). V lost 5 bases and J 5 bases, leaving 15 bases between the germline ends. The CDR3 totals 14 residues. CDR3 in DNA: TGTGCCAGTAGTGCAGGGCCCGGTTGGACTGAAGCTTTCTTT. Translating it yields CASSAGPGWTEAFF.